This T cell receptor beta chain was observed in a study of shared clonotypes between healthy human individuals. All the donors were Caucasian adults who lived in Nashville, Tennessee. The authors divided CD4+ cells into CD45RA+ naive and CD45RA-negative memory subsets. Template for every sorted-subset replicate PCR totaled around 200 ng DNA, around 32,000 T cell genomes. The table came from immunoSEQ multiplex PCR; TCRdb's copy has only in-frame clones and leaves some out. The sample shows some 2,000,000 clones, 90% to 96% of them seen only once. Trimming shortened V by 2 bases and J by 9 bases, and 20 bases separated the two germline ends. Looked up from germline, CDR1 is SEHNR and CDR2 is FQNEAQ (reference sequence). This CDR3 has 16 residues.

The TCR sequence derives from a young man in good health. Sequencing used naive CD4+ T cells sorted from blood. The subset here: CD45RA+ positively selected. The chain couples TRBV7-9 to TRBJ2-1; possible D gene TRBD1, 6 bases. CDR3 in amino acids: CASSLRVQGRWSEQFF. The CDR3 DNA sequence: TGTGCCAGCAGCTTAAGGGTACAGGGCCGGTGGAGTGAGCAGTTCTTC. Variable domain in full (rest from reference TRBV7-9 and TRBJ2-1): DTGVSQNPRHKITKRGQNVTFRCDPISEHNRLYWYRQTLGQGPEFLTYFQNEAQLEKSRLLSDRFSAERPKGSFSTLEIQRTEQGDSAMYLCASSLRVQGRWSEQFFGPGTRLTVL.